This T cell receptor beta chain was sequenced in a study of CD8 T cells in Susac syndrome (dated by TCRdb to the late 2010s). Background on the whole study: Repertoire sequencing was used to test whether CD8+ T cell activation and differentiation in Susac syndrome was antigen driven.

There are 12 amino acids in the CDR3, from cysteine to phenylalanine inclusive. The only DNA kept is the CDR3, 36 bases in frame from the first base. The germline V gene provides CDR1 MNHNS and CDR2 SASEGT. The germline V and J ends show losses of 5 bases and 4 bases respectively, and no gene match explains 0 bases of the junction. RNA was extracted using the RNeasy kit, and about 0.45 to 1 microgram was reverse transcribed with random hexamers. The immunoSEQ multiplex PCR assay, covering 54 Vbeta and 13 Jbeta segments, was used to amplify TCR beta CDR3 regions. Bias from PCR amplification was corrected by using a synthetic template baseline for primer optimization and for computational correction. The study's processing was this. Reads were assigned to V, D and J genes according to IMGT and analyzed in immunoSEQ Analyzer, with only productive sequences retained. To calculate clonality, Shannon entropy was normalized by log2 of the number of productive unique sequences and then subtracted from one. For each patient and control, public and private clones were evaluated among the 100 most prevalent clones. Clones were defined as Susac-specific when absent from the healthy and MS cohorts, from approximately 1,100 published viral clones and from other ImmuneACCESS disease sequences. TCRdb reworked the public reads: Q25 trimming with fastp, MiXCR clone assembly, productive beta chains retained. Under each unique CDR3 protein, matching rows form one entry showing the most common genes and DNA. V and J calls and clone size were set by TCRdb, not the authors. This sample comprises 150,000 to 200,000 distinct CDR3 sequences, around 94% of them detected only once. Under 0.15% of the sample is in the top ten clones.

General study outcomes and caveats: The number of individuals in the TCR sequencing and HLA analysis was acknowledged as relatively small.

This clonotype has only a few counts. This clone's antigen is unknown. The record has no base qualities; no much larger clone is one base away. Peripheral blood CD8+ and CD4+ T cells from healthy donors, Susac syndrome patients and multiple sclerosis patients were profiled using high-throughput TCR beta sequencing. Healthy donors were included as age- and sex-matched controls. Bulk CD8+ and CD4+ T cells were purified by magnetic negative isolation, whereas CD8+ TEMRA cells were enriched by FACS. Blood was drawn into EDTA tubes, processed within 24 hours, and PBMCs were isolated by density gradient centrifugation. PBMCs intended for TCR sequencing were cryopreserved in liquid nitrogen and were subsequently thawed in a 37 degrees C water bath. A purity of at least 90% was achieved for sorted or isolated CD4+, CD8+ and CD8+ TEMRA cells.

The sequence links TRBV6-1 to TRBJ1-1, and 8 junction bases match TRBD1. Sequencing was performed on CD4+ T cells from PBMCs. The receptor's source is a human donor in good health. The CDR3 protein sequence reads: CASSTGGTEAFF. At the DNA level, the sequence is TGTGCCAGCAGTACAGGGGGCACTGAAGCTTTCTTT.